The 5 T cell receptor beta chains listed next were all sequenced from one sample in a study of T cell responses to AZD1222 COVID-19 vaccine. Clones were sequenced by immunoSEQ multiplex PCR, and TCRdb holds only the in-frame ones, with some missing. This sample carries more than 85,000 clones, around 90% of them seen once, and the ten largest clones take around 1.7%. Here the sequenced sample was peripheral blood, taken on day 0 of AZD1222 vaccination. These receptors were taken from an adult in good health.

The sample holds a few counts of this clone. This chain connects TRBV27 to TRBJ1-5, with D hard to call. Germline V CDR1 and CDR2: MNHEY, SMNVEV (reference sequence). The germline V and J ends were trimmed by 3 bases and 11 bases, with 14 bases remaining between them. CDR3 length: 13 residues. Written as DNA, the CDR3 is TGTGCCAGCAGTTTGAGCGCCTCTGTGTCCCAGCATTTT. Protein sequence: CASSLSASVSQHF.

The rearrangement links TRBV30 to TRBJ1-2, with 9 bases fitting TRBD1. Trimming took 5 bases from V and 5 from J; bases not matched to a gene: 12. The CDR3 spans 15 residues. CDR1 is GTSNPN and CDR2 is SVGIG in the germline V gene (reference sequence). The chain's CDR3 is CAWDKDRGKEYGYTF. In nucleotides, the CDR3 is TGTGCCTGGGATAAGGACAGGGGAAAGGAATATGGCTACACCTTC. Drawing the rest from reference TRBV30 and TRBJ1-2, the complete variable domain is SQTIHQWPATLVQPVGSPLSLECTVEGTSNPNLYWYRQAAGRGLQLLFYSVGIGQISSEVPQNLSASRPQDRQFILSSKKLLLSDSGFYLCAWDKDRGKEYGYTFGSGTRLTVV.

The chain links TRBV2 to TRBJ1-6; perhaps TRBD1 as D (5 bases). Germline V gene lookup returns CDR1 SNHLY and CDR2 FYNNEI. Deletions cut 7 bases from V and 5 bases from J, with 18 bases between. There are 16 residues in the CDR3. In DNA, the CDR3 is TGTGCCAGCATAGGGACCCGGGTACAGAATAATTCACCCCTCCACTTT. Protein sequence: CASIGTRVQNNSPLHF. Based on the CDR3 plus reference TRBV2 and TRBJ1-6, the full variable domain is EPEVTQTPSHQVTQMGQEVILRCVPISNHLYFYWYRQILGQKVEFLVSFYNNEISEKSEIFDDQFSVERPDGSNFTLKIRSTKLEDSAMYFCASIGTRVQNNSPLHFGNGTRLTVT.

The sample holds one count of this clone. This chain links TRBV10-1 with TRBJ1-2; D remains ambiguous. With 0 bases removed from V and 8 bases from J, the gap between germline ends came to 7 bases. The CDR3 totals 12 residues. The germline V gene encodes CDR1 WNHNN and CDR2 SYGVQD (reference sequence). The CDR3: CASSESSWGYTF. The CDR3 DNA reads TGCGCCAGCAGTGAGTCCTCATGGGGCTACACCTTC.

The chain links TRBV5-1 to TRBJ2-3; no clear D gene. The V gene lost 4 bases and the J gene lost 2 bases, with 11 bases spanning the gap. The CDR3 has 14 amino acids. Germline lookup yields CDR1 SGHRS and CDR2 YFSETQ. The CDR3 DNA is TGCGCCAGCAGCATGGATCATTCCACAGATACGCAGTATTTT. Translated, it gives CASSMDHSTDTQYF.